What follows are 4 T cell receptor beta chains derived from one specimen sequenced in a study of T cells in Graves' hyperthyroidism and ophthalmopathy. TCR beta CDR3 sequences were amplified from RNA transcripts. Researchers ran a first-round RT-PCR on the TCR CDR3 using the HTBI primer set. TCRdb fed the multiplex PCR reads into MiXCR, producing one record per CDR3 protein. The sample shows about 700,000 distinct CDR3 sequences, 12% to 15% of them seen only once. Source material: blood. These receptors were taken from a woman aged 18-30 years with Graves' hyperthyroidism.

This sequence joins TRBV7-2 and TRBJ1-1; D call uncertain. CDR1 and CDR2 from the germline V gene are SGHTA and FQGNSA. Trimming took off 5 bases at V and 2 bases at J, with 18 bases between the two ends. The CDR3 consists of 16 residues. The CDR3: CASSPFLGRRNTEAFF. CDR3 nucleotides: TGTGCCAGCAGCCCATTCCTTGGGAGGCGAAACACTGAAGCTTTCTTT.

This clonotype was seen a few times. The V and J genes are TRBV6-2 or TRBV6-3 and TRBJ2-7; possibly TRBD2 for D (6 bases). Trimming cost V 11 bases and J 1 base, with 18 bases left between them. Germline V lookup: CDR1 MNHEY, CDR2 SVGEGT. The CDR3 consists of 14 residues. For the CDR3, the DNA is TGTGCCGCAGCCGGGACTGGGATTTCCTACGAGCAGTACTTC. Its protein product is CAAAGTGISYEQYF.

The sample holds a few counts of this clonotype. The rearrangement joins TRBV9 to TRBJ1-2; tentative D call: TRBD1 (5 bases). V gave up 4 bases and J gave up 6 bases, with 10 bases separating them. Germline CDR1 reads SGDLS; CDR2 reads YYNGEE. The CDR3 totals 12 residues. Here the CDR3 reads CASSPQEDGYTF. CDR3 sequence (DNA): TGTGCCAGCAGCCCACAGGAAGATGGCTACACCTTC.

The genes are TRBV7-8 and TRBJ2-7; D is unresolved. This CDR3 region has 14 residues. The V end lost 5 bases, the J end lost 0 bases, and 11 bases lay between the germline ends. CDR1 and CDR2 from the germline V gene are SGHVS and FQNEAQ. As DNA, the CDR3 is TGTGCCAGCAGCCCAGTGGCTGGCTCCTACGAGCAGTACTTC. Amino acids: CASSPVAGSYEQYF.